The 30 T cell receptor beta chains presented below share a single source sample, sequenced in a study of shared clonotypes between healthy human individuals. The method was immunoSEQ multiplex PCR; TCRdb's version includes in-frame clones alone and lacks a portion of them. This sample has 2.3 million or so clones, with more than 80% found just once. Material: naive CD4+ T cells from PBMCs. Subset: CD45RA+ positively selected. Every receptor here comes from a man younger than 35 in good health. Some clones in this sample may be carry-over from other donors' samples.

Only a few counts were recorded for this clone. V is TRBV7-2 and J is TRBJ2-7; D perhaps matches TRBD2 (5 bases). The V end lost 7 bases, the J end lost 6 bases, and 13 bases lay between the germline ends. CDR1 is SGHTA, CDR2 FQGNSA, per germline. The CDR3 covers 12 residues. The CDR3 DNA reads as TGTGCCAGCACCGAGGGTTGGGGCGAGCAGTACTTC. Protein: CASTEGWGEQYF.

The V gene is TRBV10-2, the J gene TRBJ2-7, with D maybe TRBD1 (5 bases). Trimming left V 7 bases short and J 3 bases short, with 13 bases between. This CDR3 spans 13 amino acids. Germline V gene lookup returns CDR1 WSHSY and CDR2 SAAADI. As DNA, the CDR3 is TGCGCCAGCAAACAGGCCTCTATCTACGAGCAGTACTTC. It encodes CASKQASIYEQYF.

The chain links TRBV12-5 to TRBJ2-1, with TRBD2 matching over 13 bases. J was trimmed by 9 bases and V by 5 bases; bases with no gene match: 10. Germline CDR1 LGHNT, CDR2 FRNRAP. The CDR3 sequence is 16 residues long. CDR3 region: CASGNGGLAGAGEQFF. The CDR3 bases are TGTGCTAGTGGTAACGGAGGACTAGCGGGAGCAGGTGAGCAGTTCTTC.

This sequence joins TRBV11-2 and TRBJ2-1; TRBD2 agrees at 10 bases. Germline CDR1 SGHAT, CDR2 FQNNGV. The CDR3 is 16 amino acids. The ends lost 5 bases at V and 10 bases at J; junction bases unmatched: 14. The CDR3 is CASSPRAGGPPFEQFF. The DNA of the CDR3 is TGTGCCAGCAGCCCCCGAGCGGGAGGGCCCCCGTTCGAGCAGTTCTTC.

The V call is TRBV6-5, the J call TRBJ1-2; tentative D call: TRBD1 (6 bases). Trimming took 0 bases from V and 8 from J, leaving 16 bases between them. The germline gives CDR1 MNHEY, CDR2 SVGAGI. The CDR3 consists of 15 residues. CDR3: CASSYSFEYREGYTF. The CDR3, as DNA: TGTGCCAGCAGTTACTCCTTTGAATACAGGGAAGGCTACACCTTC.

The chain uses TRBV6-5 and TRBJ1-4, with D maybe TRBD1 (6 bases). The CDR3 covers 15 residues. CDR1 MNHEY and CDR2 SVGAGI come from the germline V gene. V dropped 6 bases and J dropped 7 bases, with 18 bases sitting between them. CDR3 coding DNA: TGTGCCAGCAGGAAGTACAGGGAATCCGCTGAAAAACTGTTTTTT. Encoded protein: CASRKYRESAEKLFF.

This chain links TRBV10-3 with TRBJ2-5; 15 nucleotides match TRBD2. The CDR3 consists of 14 residues. Germline trimming cut 9 bases from V and 5 bases from J; bases unmatched to any gene: 4. CDR1 ENHRY and CDR2 SYGVKD come from the germline V gene. CDR3 in DNA: TGTGCCATAGGACTAGCGGGAGGGCCGGAGACCCAGTACTTC. Amino acid sequence: CAIGLAGGPETQYF.

As concerns this clone: The sample holds other DNA sequences that translate to the same CDR3. The gene calls are TRBV5-1 and TRBJ1-1, with D perhaps TRBD1 (6 bases). From germline, CDR1 is SGHRS and CDR2 YFSETQ. The CDR3 spans 14 residues. Trimming shortened V by 2 bases and J by 2 bases, and 10 bases separated the two germline ends. CDR3 sequence reads: CASSFGQPNTEAFF. The CDR3 region has the DNA TGCGCCAGCAGCTTTGGACAGCCAAACACTGAAGCTTTCTTT.

CDR3 DNA: TGTGCCAGCAGTTTACCTACATGGGGGACTGAAGCTTTCTTT. Translation: CASSLPTWGTEAFF. The chain combines TRBV28 with TRBJ1-1; D is perhaps TRBD1 (5 bases). The germline gives CDR1 MDHEN, CDR2 SYDVKM. With 2 bases removed from V and 5 bases from J, the gap between germline ends came to 12 bases. This CDR3 is built from 14 residues.

The gene calls are TRBV28 and TRBJ2-1, with unresolved D. Trimming removed 8 bases from V and 7 bases from J, with 12 bases in between. Germline V gene data show CDR1 as MDHEN and CDR2 as SYDVKM. The CDR3 extends over 12 amino acids. The CDR3 is CASQSPSNEQFF. CDR3 bases: TGTGCCAGCCAGTCACCCAGTAATGAGCAGTTCTTC.

In its sample, this clone was seen a few times. The gene calls are TRBV28 and TRBJ1-5, with D hard to call. Germline CDR1 is MDHEN and CDR2 is SYDVKM. Trimming shortened V by 11 bases and J by 0 bases, and 11 bases separated the two germline ends. This CDR3 contains 13 residues. The CDR3: CAAARDSNQPQHF. Written as DNA, the CDR3 is TGTGCCGCCGCTAGGGATAGCAATCAGCCCCAGCATTTT.

To note about this clone: Other DNA variants within this sample encode the same CDR3. V and J are TRBV29-1 and TRBJ2-5; D ambiguous. This CDR3 contains 12 residues. Deletions cut 5 bases from V and 5 bases from J, with 12 bases between. The V gene's germline CDR1 is SQVTM and CDR2 ANQGSEA. The CDR3 here is CSVLTGEETQYF. CDR3 DNA sequence: TGCAGCGTTTTGACTGGCGAGGAGACCCAGTACTTC.

The chain links TRBV9 to TRBJ1-3; no clear D. The germline V gene encodes CDR1 SGDLS and CDR2 YYNGEE. V dropped 1 base and J dropped 1 base, with 6 bases sitting between them. CDR3 size: 14 residues. CDR3 loop: CASSVTSSGNTIYF. CDR3 in DNA: TGTGCCAGCAGCGTAACCTCTTCTGGAAACACCATATATTTT.

The chain joins TRBV5-4 to TRBJ2-7; 10 nucleotides match TRBD1. CDR1 is SGHNT and CDR2 is YYREEE in the germline V gene (reference sequence). This CDR3 spans 16 amino acids. The junction had 7 bases not matched to a gene; V was cut back by 3 bases and J by 1 base. CDR3 residues: CASSSGGQGSSYEQYF. The CDR3 region has the DNA TGTGCCAGCAGCTCGGGGGGACAGGGGAGTTCCTACGAGCAGTACTTC.

The chain has TRBV10-3 and TRBJ2-2, with D tentatively TRBD1 (6 bases). Germline-derived CDR1 and CDR2 are ENHRY and SYGVKD. V was trimmed by 5 bases and J by 8 bases, leaving 9 bases between them. The CDR3 consists of 12 residues. The chain's CDR3 is CAISNREGELFF. CDR3 sequence (DNA): TGTGCCATCAGTAACAGGGAAGGGGAGCTGTTTTTT.

The chain carries TRBV6-1 and TRBJ1-5; 8 bases align to TRBD1. Germline trimming cut 4 bases from V and 0 bases from J; bases unmatched to any gene: 8. Germline-derived CDR1 and CDR2 are MNHNS and SASEGT. The CDR3 consists of 17 residues. The CDR3: CASSAGQGTNSNQPQHF. CDR3 in DNA: TGTGCCAGCAGTGCCGGACAGGGCACGAATAGCAATCAGCCCCAGCATTTT.

V and J are TRBV19 and TRBJ2-2, with D unresolved. CDR3 length equals 16 residues. Germline CDR1 is LNHDA and CDR2 is SQIVND (reference sequence). Trimming stripped 4 bases from V and 7 bases from J, with 19 bases between. The CDR3 region is CASSSVWQSHSGELFF. The CDR3 nucleotides are TGTGCCAGTAGTAGTGTTTGGCAGAGCCATAGCGGGGAGCTGTTTTTT.

The rearrangement uses TRBV28 and TRBJ2-2; D ambiguous. V lost 5 bases to trimming and J lost 7 bases, with 17 bases between them. Germline CDR1 MDHEN, CDR2 SYDVKM. CDR3 length equals 15 residues. CDR3 amino acids: CASSRIGLVSGELFF. The CDR3 DNA sequence: TGTGCCAGCAGTCGAATTGGCCTAGTGAGCGGGGAGCTGTTTTTT.

The V call is TRBV5-1, the J call TRBJ2-3, with D perhaps matching TRBD2 (6 bases). V gave up 4 bases and J gave up 4 bases, with 13 bases separating them. The CDR3 totals 14 residues. Looked up from germline, CDR1 is SGHRS and CDR2 is YFSETQ. The CDR3 here is CASSRRDSPDTQYF. In DNA, the CDR3 is TGCGCCAGCAGCAGGAGGGATTCTCCAGATACGCAGTATTTT.

The gene calls are TRBV19 and TRBJ2-1; D gene uncertain. Trimming cost V 2 bases and J 6 bases, with 11 bases left between them. CDR3 length: 14 residues. Germline V gene data show CDR1 as LNHDA and CDR2 as SQIVND (reference sequence). The chain's CDR3 is CASSISGLSNEQFF. The CDR3 nucleotides read TGTGCCAGTAGTATAAGTGGGCTATCCAATGAGCAGTTCTTC.

The CDR3 nucleotides are TGTGCCAGCTCACCACTCGCTAGCGGCGGTATGGATACGCAGTATTTT. Protein sequence: CASSPLASGGMDTQYF. The chain carries TRBV18 and TRBJ2-3; 7 positions match TRBD2. V shed 1 base and J 6 bases; nucleotides not matched to a gene: 10. Germline assignment: CDR1 KGHSH and CDR2 LQKENI. The CDR3 loop spans 16 amino acids.

This clone has just a few counts. The V call is TRBV7-6, the J call TRBJ2-5; weak D call: TRBD1 (6 bases). Germline V gene lookup returns CDR1 SGHVS and CDR2 FNYEAQ. The CDR3 consists of 13 residues. Trimming shortened V by 5 bases and J by 7 bases, and 14 bases separated the two germline ends. In DNA form, the CDR3 reads TGTGCCAGCAGCGCAGGGGCCACAGGGACCCAGTACTTC. It specifies CASSAGATGTQYF.

The chain carries TRBV15 and TRBJ1-1, with D possibly TRBD1 on 5 matching bases. This CDR3 spans 15 amino acids. Per the germline V gene, CDR1 is LNHNV and CDR2 is YYDKDF (reference sequence). Trimming removed 3 bases at V and 4 bases at J, with 15 bases between. CDR3 sequence: CATSSAISGGTEAFF. The CDR3 nucleotides are TGTGCCACCAGCAGCGCAATTAGCGGGGGCACTGAAGCTTTCTTT.

V and J are TRBV20-1 and TRBJ2-3; D remains unclear. This CDR3 is 11 amino acids long. Germline V lookup: CDR1 DFQATT, CDR2 SNEGSKA (reference sequence). V was pared by 5 bases and J by 6 bases, with 9 bases between. In DNA form, the CDR3 reads TGCAGTGCTCAGCTCGGGGATACGCAGTATTTT. It encodes CSAQLGDTQYF.

This clone was seen once. Other DNA sequences within the sample encode an identical CDR3. The chain combines TRBV7-2 with TRBJ1-2, with D maybe TRBD1 (6 bases). Germline CDR1 and CDR2: SGHTA and FQGNSA. The length of the CDR3 is 13 residues. The V and J ends lost 1 base and 7 bases respectively, with 10 bases between them. Written as DNA, the CDR3 is TGTGCCAGCAGCTTAGACAGGGTCGGTGGCTACACCTTC. Its protein product is CASSLDRVGGYTF.

The chain is built from TRBV11-1 and TRBJ2-2; D not resolved. Per the germline V gene, CDR1 is SGHAT and CDR2 is FQDESV (reference sequence). The V and J ends lost 5 bases and 1 base respectively, with 14 bases between them. The CDR3 has 16 residues. The CDR3 reads CASSHRWAKNTGELFF. The CDR3 DNA is TGTGCCAGCAGCCACCGGTGGGCGAAGAACACCGGGGAGCTGTTTTTT.

Comments on this clone: Other DNA sequences of this sample code for an identical CDR3. V gene TRBV6-5 combines with J gene TRBJ2-6; a possible D gene is TRBD2 (5 bases). The germline CDR1 and CDR2 sequences are MNHEY and SVGAGI. This CDR3 region has 15 residues. Trimming removed 2 bases from V and 2 bases from J, with 7 bases in between. The CDR3 region has the DNA TGTGCCAGCAGTTACCGAGGGCCTGGGGCCAACGTCCTGACTTTC. Residues: CASSYRGPGANVLTF.

The rearrangement uses TRBV28 and TRBJ1-5; a weak D match, TRBD1 (6 bases). Trimming shortened V by 3 bases and J by 9 bases, and 21 bases separated the two germline ends. This CDR3 is 16 amino acids long. Per the germline V gene, CDR1 is MDHEN and CDR2 is SYDVKM. In DNA form, the CDR3 reads TGTGCCAGCAGTTTCCATTCCCGGGGGCCGGTGGTGCCCCAGCATTTT. As protein: CASSFHSRGPVVPQHF.

The gene calls are TRBV10-1 and TRBJ2-4; no definite D call. The CDR3 has 14 residues. V was pared by 2 bases and J by 1 base, with 6 bases between. CDR1 is WNHNN, CDR2 SYGVQD, per germline (reference sequence). For the CDR3, the DNA is TGCGCCAGCAGTGAGGAGAGGGCCAAAAACATTCAGTACTTC. Protein product: CASSEERAKNIQYF.

This chain links TRBV7-9 with TRBJ1-2, with D maybe TRBD1 (5 bases). The CDR3 has 17 amino acids. Germline CDR1 and CDR2: SEHNR and FQNEAQ (reference sequence). V lost 3 bases, J lost 6 bases, and 23 bases lay in between. The CDR3 is CASSFPLGAGQGDGYTF. Written as DNA, the CDR3 is TGTGCCAGCAGCTTCCCTCTAGGGGCAGGCCAAGGAGATGGCTACACCTTC.